This T cell receptor beta chain was observed in a study of T cells in Graves' hyperthyroidism and ophthalmopathy. Study results and limitations: Progression to ophthalmopathy was predicted a median of approximately 6.4 months early. Among clonotypes expanded in thyroid above 0.001, most were also found in blood.

A remark on this clonotype: The target antigen is unknown.

Lactation, pregnancy, other autoimmune disease or uncontrolled infection led to exclusion of patients. Template material for amplifying TCR beta CDR3 regions consisted of RNA transcripts. TCR CDR3 regions were first amplified by RT-PCR with HTBI primers. From the multiplex PCR reads, TCRdb called clonotypes with MiXCR, one entry per CDR3 protein. The table shows roughly 640,000 distinct CDR3 sequences, with roughly a sixth occurring only once. The CDR3 runs 15 residues. The V end was cut by 4 bases, the J end by 1 base, with 12 bases between. Germline values: CDR1 LNHDA, CDR2 SQIVND (reference sequence).

This chain uses TRBV19 with TRBJ2-3; TRBD2 might be the D (6 bases). This sequence was found in a woman between 40 and 55 years old with Graves' ophthalmopathy. The sample taken for sequencing was blood. The DNA of the CDR3 is TGTGCCAGTAGTACTATCTCTAGCGGCACAGATACGCAGTATTTT. Protein product: CASSTISSGTDTQYF.